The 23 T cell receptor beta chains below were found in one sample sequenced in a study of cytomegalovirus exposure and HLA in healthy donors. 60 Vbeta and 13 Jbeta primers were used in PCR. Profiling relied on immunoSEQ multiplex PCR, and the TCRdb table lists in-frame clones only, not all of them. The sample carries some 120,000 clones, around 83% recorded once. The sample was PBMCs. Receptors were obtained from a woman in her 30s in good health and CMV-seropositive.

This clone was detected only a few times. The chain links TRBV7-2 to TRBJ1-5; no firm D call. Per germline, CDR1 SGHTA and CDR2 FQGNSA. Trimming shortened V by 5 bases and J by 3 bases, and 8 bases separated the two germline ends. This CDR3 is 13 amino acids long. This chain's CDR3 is CASSPRANQPQHF. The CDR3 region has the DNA TGTGCCAGCAGCCCGAGGGCCAATCAGCCCCAGCATTTT.

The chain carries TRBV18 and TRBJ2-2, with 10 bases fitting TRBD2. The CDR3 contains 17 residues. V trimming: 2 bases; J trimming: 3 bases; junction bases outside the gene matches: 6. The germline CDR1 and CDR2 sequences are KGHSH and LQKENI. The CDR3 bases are TGTGCCAGCTCACCAACAGCCCTAGCGGGGGACACCGGGGAGCTGTTTTTT. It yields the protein CASSPTALAGDTGELFF.

In nucleotides, the CDR3 is TGTGCCAGCAGCCGTGGACTTCAAGAGACCCAGTACTTC. This encodes CASSRGLQETQYF. This chain connects TRBV11-2 to TRBJ2-5, with TRBD2 as a possible D gene (5 bases). CDR1 is SGHAT and CDR2 is FQNNGV in the germline V gene. V gave up 5 bases and J gave up 2 bases, with 9 bases separating them. The CDR3 totals 13 residues.

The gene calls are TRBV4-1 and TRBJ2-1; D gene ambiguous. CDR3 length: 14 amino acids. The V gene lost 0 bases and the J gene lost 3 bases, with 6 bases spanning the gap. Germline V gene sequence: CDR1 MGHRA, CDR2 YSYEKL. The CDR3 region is CASSQDPNYNEQFF. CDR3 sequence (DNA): TGCGCCAGCAGCCAAGATCCTAACTACAATGAGCAGTTCTTC.

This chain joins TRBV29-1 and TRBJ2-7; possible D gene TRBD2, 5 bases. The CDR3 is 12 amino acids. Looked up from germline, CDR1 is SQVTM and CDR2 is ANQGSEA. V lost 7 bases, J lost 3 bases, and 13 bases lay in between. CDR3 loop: CSAAGENYEQYF. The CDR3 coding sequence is TGCAGCGCCGCCGGGGAGAACTACGAGCAGTACTTC.

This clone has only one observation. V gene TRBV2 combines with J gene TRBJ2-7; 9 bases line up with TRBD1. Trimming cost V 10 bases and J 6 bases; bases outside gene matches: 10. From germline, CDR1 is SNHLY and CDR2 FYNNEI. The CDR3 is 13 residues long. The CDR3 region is CAIRGTGSPEQYF. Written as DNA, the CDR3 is TGTGCCATCAGAGGGACAGGGAGTCCCGAGCAGTACTTC. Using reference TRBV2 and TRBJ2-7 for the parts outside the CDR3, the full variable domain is EPEVTQTPSHQVTQMGQEVILRCVPISNHLYFYWYRQILGQKVEFLVSFYNNEISEKSEIFDDQFSVERPDGSNFTLKIRSTKLEDSAMYFCAIRGTGSPEQYFGPGTRLTVT.

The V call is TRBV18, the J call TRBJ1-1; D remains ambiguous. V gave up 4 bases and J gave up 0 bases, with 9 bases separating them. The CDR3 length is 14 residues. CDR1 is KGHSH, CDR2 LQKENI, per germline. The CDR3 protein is CASSRTALNTEAFF. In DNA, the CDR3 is TGTGCCAGCTCACGCACAGCCTTGAACACTGAAGCTTTCTTT.

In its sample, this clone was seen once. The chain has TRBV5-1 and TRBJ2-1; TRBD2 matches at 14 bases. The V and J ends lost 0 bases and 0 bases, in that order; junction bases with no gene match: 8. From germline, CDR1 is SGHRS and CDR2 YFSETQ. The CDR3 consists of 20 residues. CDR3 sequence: CASSLATTSGGANSYNEQFF. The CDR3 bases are TGCGCCAGCAGCTTGGCCACGACTAGCGGGGGGGCCAACTCCTACAATGAGCAGTTCTTC.

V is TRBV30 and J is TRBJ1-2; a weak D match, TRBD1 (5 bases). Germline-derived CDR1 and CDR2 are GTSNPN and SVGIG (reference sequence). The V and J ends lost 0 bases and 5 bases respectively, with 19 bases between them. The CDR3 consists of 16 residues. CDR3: CAWSVQAAGQGYGYTF. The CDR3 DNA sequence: TGTGCCTGGAGTGTACAAGCCGCAGGGCAAGGGTATGGCTACACCTTC. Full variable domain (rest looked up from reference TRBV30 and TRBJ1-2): SQTIHQWPATLVQPVGSPLSLECTVEGTSNPNLYWYRQAAGRGLQLLFYSVGIGQISSEVPQNLSASRPQDRQFILSSKKLLLSDSGFYLCAWSVQAAGQGYGYTFGSGTRLTVV.

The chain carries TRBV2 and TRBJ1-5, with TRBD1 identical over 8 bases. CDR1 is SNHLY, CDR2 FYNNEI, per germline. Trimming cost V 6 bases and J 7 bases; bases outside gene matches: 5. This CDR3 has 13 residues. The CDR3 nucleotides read TGTGCCAGCAGGTTCGACAGGGGACAGCCCCAGCATTTT. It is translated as CASRFDRGQPQHF.

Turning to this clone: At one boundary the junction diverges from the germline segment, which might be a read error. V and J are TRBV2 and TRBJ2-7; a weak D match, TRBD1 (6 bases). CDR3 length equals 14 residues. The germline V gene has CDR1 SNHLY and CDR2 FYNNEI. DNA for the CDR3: TGTGCCAGCAGTGAGGGGTACCGGGACATCTTTCTCAGCTTC. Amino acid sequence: CASSEGYRDIFLSF.

CDR3 nucleotide sequence: TGTGCCAGCACGGGGAACACTGAAGCTTTCTTT. It translates to CASTGNTEAFF. The genes are TRBV2 and TRBJ1-1; no clear D. The CDR3 spans 11 residues. Deletions cut 7 bases from V and 1 base from J, with 4 bases between. Germline V gives CDR1 SNHLY, CDR2 FYNNEI.

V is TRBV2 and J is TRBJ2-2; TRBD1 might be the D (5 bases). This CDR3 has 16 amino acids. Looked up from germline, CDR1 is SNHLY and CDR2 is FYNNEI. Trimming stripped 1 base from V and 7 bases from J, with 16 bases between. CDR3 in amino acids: CASSEERGKIGGELFF. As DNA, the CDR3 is TGTGCCAGCAGTGAAGAAAGGGGAAAGATCGGCGGGGAGCTGTTTTTT.

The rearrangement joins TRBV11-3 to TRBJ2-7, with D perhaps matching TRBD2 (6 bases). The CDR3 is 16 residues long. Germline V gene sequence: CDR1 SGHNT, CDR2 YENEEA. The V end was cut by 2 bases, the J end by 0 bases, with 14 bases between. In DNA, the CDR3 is TGTGCCAGCAGCTTACCCGGGGGAGCGTTCTCCTACGAGCAGTACTTC. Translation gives CASSLPGGAFSYEQYF.

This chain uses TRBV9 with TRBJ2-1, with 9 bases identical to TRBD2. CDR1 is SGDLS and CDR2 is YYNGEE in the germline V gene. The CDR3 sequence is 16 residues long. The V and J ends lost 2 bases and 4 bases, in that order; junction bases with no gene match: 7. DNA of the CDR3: TGTGCCAGCAGCGTGGGAGCTAGCGGGATTTACAATGAGCAGTTCTTC. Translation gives CASSVGASGIYNEQFF.

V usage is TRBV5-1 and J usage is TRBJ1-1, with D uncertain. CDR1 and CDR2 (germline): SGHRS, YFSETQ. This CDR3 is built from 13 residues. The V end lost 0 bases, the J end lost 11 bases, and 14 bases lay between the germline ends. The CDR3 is CASSLARWERAFF. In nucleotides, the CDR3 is TGCGCCAGCAGCTTGGCCAGGTGGGAGAGGGCTTTCTTT.

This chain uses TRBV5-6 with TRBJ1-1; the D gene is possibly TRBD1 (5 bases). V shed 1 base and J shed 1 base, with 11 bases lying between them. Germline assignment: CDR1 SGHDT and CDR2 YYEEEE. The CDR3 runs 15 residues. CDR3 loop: CASSLMQGTNTEAFF. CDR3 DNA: TGTGCCAGCAGCTTGATGCAGGGTACGAACACTGAAGCTTTCTTT.

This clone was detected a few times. The CDR3 protein is CASSLTLLPGDTQYF. The CDR3, as DNA: TGCGCCAGCAGCTTGACGCTCCTCCCCGGGGATACGCAGTATTTT. This chain connects TRBV5-1 to TRBJ2-3; D ambiguous. V was cut by 1 base and J by 6 bases, with 15 bases left in between. In germline, CDR1 is SGHRS, CDR2 YFSETQ. The CDR3 consists of 15 residues.

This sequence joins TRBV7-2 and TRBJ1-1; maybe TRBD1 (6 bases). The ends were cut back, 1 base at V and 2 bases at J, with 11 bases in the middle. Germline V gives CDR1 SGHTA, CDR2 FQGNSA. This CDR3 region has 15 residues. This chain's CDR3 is CASSLVQGVNTEAFF. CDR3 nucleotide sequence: TGTGCCAGCAGCTTAGTACAGGGAGTTAACACTGAAGCTTTCTTT.

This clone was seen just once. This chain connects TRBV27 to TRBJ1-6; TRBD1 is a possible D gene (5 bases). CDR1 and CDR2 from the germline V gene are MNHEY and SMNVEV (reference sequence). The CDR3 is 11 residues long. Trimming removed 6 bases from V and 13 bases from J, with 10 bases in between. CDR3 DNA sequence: TGTGCCAGCAGAGGGGCGGGGCCCCTCCACTTT. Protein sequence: CASRGAGPLHF.

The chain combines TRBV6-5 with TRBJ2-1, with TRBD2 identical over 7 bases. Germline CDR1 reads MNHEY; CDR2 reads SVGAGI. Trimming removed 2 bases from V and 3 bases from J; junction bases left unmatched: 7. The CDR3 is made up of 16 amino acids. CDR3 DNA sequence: TGTGCCAGCAGTTACAAACCTAGCGGACTCTACAATGAGCAGTTCTTC. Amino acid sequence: CASSYKPSGLYNEQFF.

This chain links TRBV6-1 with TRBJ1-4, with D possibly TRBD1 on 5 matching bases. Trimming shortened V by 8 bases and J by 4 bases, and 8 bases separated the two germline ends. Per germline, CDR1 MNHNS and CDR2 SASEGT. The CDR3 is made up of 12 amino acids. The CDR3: CASCRVNEKLFF. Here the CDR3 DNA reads TGTGCCAGCTGCAGGGTTAATGAAAAACTGTTTTTT.

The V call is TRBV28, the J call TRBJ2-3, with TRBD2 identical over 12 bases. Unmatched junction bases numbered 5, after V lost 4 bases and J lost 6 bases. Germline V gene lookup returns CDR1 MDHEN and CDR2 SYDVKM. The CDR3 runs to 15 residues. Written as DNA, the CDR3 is TGTGCCAGCAGTTCCCGACTAGCGGGAGTGGATACGCAGTATTTT. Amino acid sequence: CASSSRLAGVDTQYF.